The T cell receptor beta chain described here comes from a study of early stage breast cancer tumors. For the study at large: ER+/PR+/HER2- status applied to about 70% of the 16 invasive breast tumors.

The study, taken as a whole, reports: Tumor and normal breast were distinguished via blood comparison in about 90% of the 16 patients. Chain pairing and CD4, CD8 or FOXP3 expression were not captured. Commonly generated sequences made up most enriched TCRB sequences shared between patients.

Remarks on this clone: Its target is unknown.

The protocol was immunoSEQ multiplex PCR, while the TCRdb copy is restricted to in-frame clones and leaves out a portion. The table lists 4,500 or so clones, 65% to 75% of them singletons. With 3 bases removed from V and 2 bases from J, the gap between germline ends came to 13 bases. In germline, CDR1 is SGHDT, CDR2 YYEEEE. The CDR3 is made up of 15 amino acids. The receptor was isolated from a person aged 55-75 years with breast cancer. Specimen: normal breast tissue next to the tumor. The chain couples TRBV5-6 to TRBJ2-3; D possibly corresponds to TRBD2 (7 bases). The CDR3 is CASSWGGGYTDTQYF. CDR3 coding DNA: TGTGCCAGCAGCTGGGGAGGGGGGTACACAGATACGCAGTATTTT.